The present TCR beta chain was sequenced within a study of neurological immune-mediated disorders. The study's findings and limits: Sharing of CDR3 amino acid sequences among expanded clones across subjects was absent, suggesting private repertoires in all groups.

TCRdb reprocessed the 5' RACE reads via MiXCR and lists one record per CDR3 protein. The table records about 62,000 distinct CDR3 sequences, approximately 3.7% of them present only once. The CDR3 consists of 15 residues. Germline V gene lookup returns CDR1 LNHNV and CDR2 YYDKDF (reference sequence). Trimming took off 0 bases at V and 5 bases at J, with 14 bases between the two ends. The unsorted libraries had their origin in 2 million PBMCs stored at -80 C. In its sample, this clonotype was seen many times. Antigen unknown. Sequencing used PBMCs. The rearrangement uses TRBV15 and TRBJ2-7; no reliable D call. The clonotype originates from a woman aged 45-59 years with multiple sclerosis. The CDR3 DNA follows: TGTGCCACCAGCAGAGATAGGGCAGTTGGGCACGAGCAGTACTTC. This gives the protein CATSRDRAVGHEQYF.